What follows are 18 T cell receptor beta chains derived from one specimen sequenced in a study of cytomegalovirus exposure and HLA in healthy donors. 13 Jbeta primers and 60 Vbeta primers were used for the PCR. Repertoires were generated with immunoSEQ multiplex PCR, while TCRdb's copy carries only in-frame clones and drops some. The ten most abundant clones cover more than 0.75% of a sample with around 200,000 clones. The specimen was PBMCs. The receptors shown here come from a woman aged 25 to 39 in good health and CMV-seropositive.

The chain uses TRBV9 and TRBJ2-5; 7 bases fit TRBD2. J was trimmed by 4 bases and V by 4 bases; bases with no gene match: 7. CDR1 is SGDLS and CDR2 is YYNGEE in the germline V gene. The CDR3 extends over 14 amino acids. The CDR3 DNA follows: TGTGCCAGCAGCCCGAGACTAGCCGGAGAGACCCAGTACTTC. Its protein product is CASSPRLAGETQYF.

The V call is TRBV6-6, the J call TRBJ2-2; 9 bases line up with TRBD2. The trim removed 8 bases at V and 6 bases at J, leaving 10 bases unmatched. The germline V gene encodes CDR1 MNHNY and CDR2 SVGAGI (reference sequence). This CDR3 region has 15 residues. DNA of the CDR3: TGTGCCAGCTGGGGGCGGGGGGGTATGTCCGGGGAGCTGTTTTTT. Translation: CASWGRGGMSGELFF.

V and J are TRBV10-1 and TRBJ2-5; 9 bases line up with TRBD1. The DNA matches TRBJ2-7 better at its end, which makes the J call doubtful. The CDR3 is 15 amino acids. Germline V gives CDR1 WNHNN, CDR2 SYGVQD (reference sequence). The CDR3 bases are TGCGCCAGCAGCGCCTGGACAGGGGTCTCCTACGAGCAGTACTTC. It is translated as CASSAWTGVSYEQYF.

CDR3 in DNA: TGCGCCAGCAGCTTAAGACAGGGGGCCTACGAGCAGTACTTC. Protein product: CASSLRQGAYEQYF. The rearrangement joins TRBV5-1 to TRBJ2-5; 9 positions match TRBD1. The DNA end is a closer match to TRBJ2-7, so the J assignment may be wrong. CDR3 size: 14 residues. Germline CDR1 reads SGHRS; CDR2 reads YFSETQ.

The gene calls are TRBV5-1 and TRBJ2-7; D is perhaps TRBD1 (6 bases). Per the germline V gene, CDR1 is SGHRS and CDR2 is YFSETQ. The CDR3 is 14 residues long. The V gene lost 0 bases and the J gene lost 6 bases, with 13 bases spanning the gap. In nucleotides, the CDR3 is TGCGCCAGCAGCTTGGCAGGGGCAGGGCGCGAGCAGTACTTC. Amino acids: CASSLAGAGREQYF.

The rearrangement joins TRBV5-1 to TRBJ1-1, with D unresolved. The CDR3 consists of 15 residues. Germline CDR1 SGHRS, CDR2 YFSETQ. The ends were cut back, 3 bases at V and 4 bases at J, with 16 bases in the middle. The CDR3: CASSSSRLTSTEAFF. The CDR3 nucleotides read TGCGCCAGCAGCTCCTCTCGACTGACCTCCACTGAAGCTTTCTTT.

The rearrangement uses TRBV7-9 and TRBJ2-7; 7 bases map to TRBD1. This CDR3 region has 17 residues. Unmatched junction bases numbered 15, after V lost 5 bases and J lost 2 bases. CDR1 and CDR2 (germline): SEHNR, FQNEAQ (reference sequence). The chain's CDR3 is CASSPNPGTAVAYEQYF. CDR3 coding DNA: TGTGCCAGCAGCCCGAACCCCGGGACAGCGGTCGCCTACGAGCAGTACTTC.

The J gene is TRBJ1-2, the V gene TRBV19; the D is unclear. V dropped 3 bases and J dropped 5 bases, with 16 bases sitting between them. Germline V lookup: CDR1 LNHDA, CDR2 SQIVND (reference sequence). The CDR3 length is 15 residues. CDR3 region: CASSIRGVLWYGYTF. For the CDR3, the DNA is TGTGCCAGTAGTATTCGGGGAGTTCTGTGGTATGGCTACACCTTC.

The chain uses TRBV5-1 and TRBJ2-3, with D possibly being TRBD1 (6 bases). The CDR3 has 14 amino acids. Trimming shortened V by 0 bases and J by 3 bases, and 8 bases separated the two germline ends. Germline V gene lookup returns CDR1 SGHRS and CDR2 YFSETQ. DNA for the CDR3: TGCGCCAGCAGCTTGGTAGACAGGACAGATACGCAGTATTTT. Residues: CASSLVDRTDTQYF.

This sequence joins TRBV5-1 and TRBJ2-5; 15 bases align to TRBD2. Germline CDR1 reads SGHRS; CDR2 reads YFSETQ. CDR3 length: 16 residues. Trimming took 4 bases from V and 5 from J; bases not matched to a gene: 6. CDR3 nucleotide sequence: TGCGCCAGCAGCCCGGGACTAGCGGGAGGTGGGGAGACCCAGTACTTC. Translating gives CASSPGLAGGGETQYF.

The genes are TRBV29-1 and TRBJ2-1, with 16 bases identical to TRBD2. V lost 5 bases to trimming and J lost 7 bases; unmatched junction nucleotides: 11. The CDR3 length is 17 residues. Germline-derived CDR1 and CDR2 are SQVTM and ANQGSEA. CDR3 sequence reads: CSVTGLAGGPILNEQFF. CDR3 DNA sequence: TGCAGCGTTACGGGACTAGCGGGAGGGCCTATCTTGAATGAGCAGTTCTTC.

For this clone: The junction does not match germline at one end; this may be a read error. The chain employs TRBV7-2 and TRBJ1-1; 7 nucleotides align to TRBD1. Germline loops: CDR1 SGHTA, CDR2 FQGNSA. This CDR3 has 13 residues. The CDR3 loop is CASTHLPSTGPLF. The CDR3 nucleotides are TGTGCCAGCACCCACCTACCATCGACAGGGCCCCTATTT.

The CDR3 region has the DNA TGTGCCAGCAGCTCCCGTCACAGGGGGCGGTACGATGGCTACACCTTC. This sequence encodes CASSSRHRGRYDGYTF. The chain employs TRBV7-9 and TRBJ1-2, with TRBD1 matching 9 bases. Germline V gene data show CDR1 as SEHNR and CDR2 as FQNEAQ (reference sequence). The trim removed 4 bases at V and 6 bases at J, leaving 12 bases unmatched. This CDR3 region has 16 residues.

This chain links TRBV19 with TRBJ2-1, with 10 bases aligning to TRBD2. The J segment lost 4 bases and the V segment lost 3 bases, leaving 3 bases of the junction unmatched. The CDR3 spans 15 residues. CDR1 LNHDA and CDR2 SQIVND come from the germline V gene (reference sequence). For the CDR3, the DNA is TGTGCCAGTAGTATGGGTAGCGGGGGGTACAATGAGCAGTTCTTC. Encoded protein: CASSMGSGGYNEQFF. Full variable domain (rest looked up from reference TRBV19 and TRBJ2-1): DGGITQSPKYLFRKEGQNVTLSCEQNLNHDAMYWYRQDPGQGLRLIYYSQIVNDFQKGDIAEGYSVSREKKESFPLTVTSAQKNPTAFYLCASSMGSGGYNEQFFGPGTRLTVL.

The J gene is TRBJ1-2, the V gene TRBV5-1; maybe TRBD1 (5 bases). CDR3 length: 14 residues. Germline values: CDR1 SGHRS, CDR2 YFSETQ. V was cut by 0 bases and J by 6 bases, with 12 bases left in between. The CDR3 DNA sequence: TGCGCCAGCAGCTTGGGCGGCAGGGCAAATGGCTACACCTTC. It codes for CASSLGGRANGYTF.

The chain has TRBV18 and TRBJ2-5; a weak D match, TRBD2 (6 bases). Germline V lookup: CDR1 KGHSH, CDR2 LQKENI. This CDR3 region has 13 residues. V dropped 6 bases and J dropped 5 bases, with 13 bases sitting between them. This chain's CDR3 is CASSPGRGETQYF. CDR3 nucleotides: TGTGCCAGCTCCCCCGGGAGAGGGGAGACCCAGTACTTC.

This rearrangement joins TRBV10-1 to TRBJ1-1; D not certain. The length of the CDR3 is 13 residues. Germline values: CDR1 WNHNN, CDR2 SYGVQD (reference sequence). Trimming removed 3 bases from V and 1 base from J, with 6 bases in between. For the CDR3, the DNA is TGCGCCAGCAGTGATTTTAAGAACACTGAAGCTTTCTTT. Its protein is CASSDFKNTEAFF.

The J gene is TRBJ1-1, the V gene TRBV9, with a weak D call TRBD1 (6 bases). CDR3 length: 13 residues. Germline V CDR1 and CDR2: SGDLS, YYNGEE. V was cut by 4 bases and J by 7 bases, with 14 bases left in between. CDR3 region: CASSSMDRSEAFF. CDR3 sequence (DNA): TGTGCCAGCAGCTCTATGGACAGAAGTGAAGCTTTCTTT. Using reference TRBV9 and TRBJ1-1 for the parts outside the CDR3, the full variable domain is DSGVTQTPKHLITATGQRVTLRCSPRSGDLSVYWYQQSLDQGLQFLIQYYNGEERAKGNILERFSAQQFPDLHSELNLSSLELGDSALYFCASSSMDRSEAFFGQGTRLTVV.